This T cell receptor beta chain was observed in a study of cytomegalovirus exposure and HLA in healthy donors. Turning to this clone: Its specificity is not known.

Study results and limitations: Previously analyzed data showed that most TCR beta V segments were productive at a frequency of about 90% or about 30%.

In the PCR, 60 Vbeta and 13 Jbeta primers were used. TCRdb's copy holds only in-frame clones and misses some; the assay was immunoSEQ multiplex PCR. The table has roughly 100,000 clones, approximately 85% seen once. Germline V gene lookup returns CDR1 SNHLY and CDR2 FYNNEI. V was clipped by 2 bases and J by 5 bases, with 15 bases between them. This CDR3 region has 16 residues. Healthy bone marrow donors formed the donor group. This receptor was identified in a man under 40 in good health and CMV-seropositive. The specimen was PBMCs. V gene TRBV2 combines with J gene TRBJ2-2; no definite D call. CDR3 residues: CASSERNRLGTGELFF. In nucleotides, the CDR3 is TGTGCCAGCAGTGAAAGAAACCGTCTCGGGACCGGGGAGCTGTTTTTT.